The text below deals with one T cell receptor beta chain. One end of the junction is discordant with germline, which a read error may explain. The data belong to a study of blood T cells in healthy people across ages. With a J-beta primer mix and a sample-barcoded 5' primer, a second PCR ran about 7 to 11 cycles. TCRdb reprocessed the 5' RACE reads with MiXCR, giving one entry per CDR3 protein. Counted here are 1.5 million to 2 million distinct CDR3 sequences, 28% occurring once; the ten biggest clones make up 6.5% to 8.5%. This CDR3 has 14 residues. Germline V gene data show CDR1 as SGHTA and CDR2 as FQGNSA.

This receptor was obtained from a woman between 25 and 40 years old in good health. This chain joins TRBV7-2 and TRBJ1-5; D perhaps matches TRBD1 (5 bases). The sequencing sample was made of blood. CDR3 sequence (DNA): TGTGCCAGCAGCCCCGTTAGGGGCAATCGGCCCCAGCATTTT. The encoded protein is CASSPVRGNRPQHF.